This section outlines one T cell receptor (beta chain) sequence together with its context. Antigen unknown. The data were obtained in a study of early T cells in non-severe SARS-CoV-2 infection. About the study: The authors sequenced bulk RNA from unsorted whole blood, leaving chains unpaired. Study observations and caveats: The VDJdb matching leaned toward anti-spike CD8 responses and overlooked private and CD4 specificities.

Unique molecular identifiers (one per individual cDNA molecule) were attached. MiXCR was run by TCRdb on the 5' RACE reads, yielding one entry per CDR3 protein. The sample has about 28,000 distinct CDR3 sequences, 5.4% seen once. Between the trimmed V and J ends, which lost 3 bases and 8 bases, there was a span of 8 bases. The CDR3 totals 11 residues. Germline-derived CDR1 and CDR2 are DFQATT and SNEGSKA (reference sequence). The TCR originated in an adult who was a healthcare worker with PCR-confirmed SARS-CoV-2 infection or an uninfected control (not recorded which). Sequencing was carried out using whole blood. The V and J genes are TRBV20-1 and TRBJ2-1; tentatively, D is TRBD2 (5 bases). CDR3 amino acids: CSARGDDEQFF. The CDR3 region has the DNA TGCAGTGCTAGGGGAGACGATGAGCAGTTCTTC.